A single sample gave rise to the 10 T cell receptor beta chains below, sequenced in a study of blood T cell repertoires in COVID-19 (TCRdb year 2020). The library was built by means of the immunoSEQ multiplex PCR assay. TCRdb mirrors the immuneACCESS table, restricted to in-frame sequences. Some clones are absent from its copies; in checked studies, under half trace to an unresolved V gene, and the reason for the others is unknown. The sample table shows about 95,000 clones, and 87% are seen once. The top ten clonotypes cover approximately 18% of the sample. Specimen: peripheral blood. Every receptor here comes from a human donor in a cohort sampled during active COVID-19.

This clone is a singleton in its sample. The genes are TRBV5-1 and TRBJ2-7, with 8 bases that match TRBD2. The CDR3 length is 14 residues. V shed 4 bases and J 2 bases; nucleotides not matched to a gene: 5. Germline CDR1 and CDR2: SGHRS and YFSETQ. The DNA of the CDR3 is TGCGCCAGCAGCCCCGGGGGGGAACCCTACGAGCAGTACTTC. Amino acid sequence: CASSPGGEPYEQYF. The whole variable domain, filled in from reference TRBV5-1 and TRBJ2-7, reads KAGVTQTPRYLIKTRGQQVTLSCSPISGHRSVSWYQQTPGQGLQFLFEYFSETQRNKGNFPGRFSGRQFSNSRSEMNVSTLELGDSALYLCASSPGGEPYEQYFGPGTRLTVT.

This chain joins TRBV5-5 and TRBJ2-7; D remains unclear. Germline CDR1 is SGHKS and CDR2 is YYEKEE (reference sequence). The CDR3 loop spans 15 amino acids. The V and J ends lost 2 bases and 1 base respectively, with 13 bases between them. CDR3 in amino acids: CASSFGPGGSYEQYF. Here the CDR3 DNA reads TGTGCCAGCAGCTTCGGTCCGGGTGGGTCCTACGAGCAGTACTTC.

The CDR3 loop reads CASSPAGTVNTEAFF. CDR3 DNA: TGTGCCAGCTCACCAGCTGGGACAGTCAACACTGAAGCTTTCTTT. This chain uses TRBV18 with TRBJ1-1; 7 bases align to TRBD1. Losses at the gene ends were 2 bases for V and 2 bases for J; bases not matched to a gene: 5. CDR3 length: 15 amino acids. CDR1 KGHSH and CDR2 LQKENI come from the germline V gene.

This chain links TRBV4-3 with TRBJ2-7, with 8 bases matching TRBD1. CDR3 size: 15 residues. Germline CDR1 is LGHNA and CDR2 is YSLEER. The ends lost 2 bases at V and 6 bases at J; junction bases unmatched: 9. CDR3 nucleotides: TGCGCCAGCAGCCAACAACAGGGGGTTTTTCGCGAGCAGTACTTC. Translation gives CASSQQQGVFREQYF.

The rearrangement joins TRBV5-6 to TRBJ2-5, with 11 bases matching TRBD2. Per the germline V gene, CDR1 is SGHDT and CDR2 is YYEEEE. The CDR3 runs 15 residues. The J segment lost 5 bases and the V segment lost 4 bases, leaving 7 bases of the junction unmatched. The CDR3 loop is CASSTGLAGSETQYF. DNA of the CDR3: TGTGCCAGCAGCACAGGACTAGCGGGTAGTGAGACCCAGTACTTC.

This sequence joins TRBV3-1 (or the pseudogene TRBV3-2) and TRBJ1-1, with a tentative D call TRBD1 (5 bases). This CDR3 region has 12 residues. The V gene's germline CDR1 is LGHDT and CDR2 YNNKEL (reference sequence). Trimming left V 7 bases short and J 4 bases short, with 10 bases between. The DNA of the CDR3 is TGTGCCAGCAATCGGGGGGGCACTGAAGCTTTCTTT. Amino acids: CASNRGGTEAFF.

The rearrangement joins TRBV5-1 to TRBJ1-4, with 7 positions matching TRBD1. CDR3 size: 14 residues. Germline CDR1 and CDR2: SGHRS and YFSETQ. V gave up 5 bases and J gave up 1 base; unmatched junction bases: 2. CDR3 sequence: CASRGGITNEKLFF. The DNA for the CDR3 is TGCGCCAGCAGAGGGGGCATAACTAATGAAAAACTGTTTTTT. The complete variable domain, with remaining parts taken from reference TRBV5-1 and TRBJ1-4, reads KAGVTQTPRYLIKTRGQQVTLSCSPISGHRSVSWYQQTPGQGLQFLFEYFSETQRNKGNFPGRFSGRQFSNSRSEMNVSTLELGDSALYLCASRGGITNEKLFFGSGTQLSVL.

This clone was recorded once. The rearrangement joins TRBV5-4 to TRBJ1-1, with D possibly being TRBD1 (5 bases). Germline values: CDR1 SGHNT, CDR2 YYREEE (reference sequence). This CDR3 has 13 residues. V was shortened by 3 bases and J by 5 bases, with 11 bases between the two germline ends. The CDR3 region is CASSSTGETEAFF. The DNA for the CDR3 is TGTGCCAGCAGCTCCACGGGGGAGACTGAAGCTTTCTTT.

V and J are TRBV27 and TRBJ2-2; no definite D call. Germline V gives CDR1 MNHEY, CDR2 SMNVEV (reference sequence). The CDR3 runs to 12 residues. The V and J ends lost 6 bases and 4 bases respectively, with 6 bases between them. The CDR3 protein is CASRAITGELFF. The DNA for the CDR3 is TGTGCCAGCAGAGCCATCACCGGGGAGCTGTTTTTT.

V usage is TRBV10-3 and J usage is TRBJ1-1, with TRBD1 matching over 10 bases. The junction had 5 bases not matched to a gene; V was cut back by 6 bases and J by 4 bases. Germline CDR1 ENHRY, CDR2 SYGVKD. The CDR3 length is 14 residues. The CDR3 loop is CAIRGTGDVTEAFF. The CDR3, as DNA: TGTGCCATCAGGGGGACAGGGGATGTCACTGAAGCTTTCTTT.